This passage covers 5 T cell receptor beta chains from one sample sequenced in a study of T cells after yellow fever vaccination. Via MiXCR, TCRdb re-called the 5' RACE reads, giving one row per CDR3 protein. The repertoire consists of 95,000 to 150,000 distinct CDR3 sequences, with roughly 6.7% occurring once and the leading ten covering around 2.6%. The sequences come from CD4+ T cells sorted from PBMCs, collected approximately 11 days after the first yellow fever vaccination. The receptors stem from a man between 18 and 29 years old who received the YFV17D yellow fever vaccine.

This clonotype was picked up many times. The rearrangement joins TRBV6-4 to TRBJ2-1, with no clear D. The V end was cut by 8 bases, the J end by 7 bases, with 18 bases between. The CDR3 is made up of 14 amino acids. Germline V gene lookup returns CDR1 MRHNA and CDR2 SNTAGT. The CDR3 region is CASCGRTKPNEQFF. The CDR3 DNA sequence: TGTGCCAGCTGTGGCAGAACTAAACCTAATGAGCAGTTCTTC.

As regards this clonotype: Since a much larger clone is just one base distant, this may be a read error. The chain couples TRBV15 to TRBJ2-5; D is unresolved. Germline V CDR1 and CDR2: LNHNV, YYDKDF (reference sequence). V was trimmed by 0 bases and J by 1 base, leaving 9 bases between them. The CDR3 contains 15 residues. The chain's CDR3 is CATSRDHIPQETQYF. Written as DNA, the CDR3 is TGTGCCACCAGCAGAGATCACATTCCCCAAGAGACCCAGTACTTC.

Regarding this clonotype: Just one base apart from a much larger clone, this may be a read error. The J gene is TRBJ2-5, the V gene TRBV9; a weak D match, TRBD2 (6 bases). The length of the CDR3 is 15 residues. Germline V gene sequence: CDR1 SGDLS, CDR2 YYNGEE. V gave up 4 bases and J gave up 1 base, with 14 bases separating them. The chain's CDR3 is CASSPSPGLQETQYF. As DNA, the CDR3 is TGTGCCAGCAGCCCTTCGCCGGGACTCCAAGAGACCCAGTACTTC.

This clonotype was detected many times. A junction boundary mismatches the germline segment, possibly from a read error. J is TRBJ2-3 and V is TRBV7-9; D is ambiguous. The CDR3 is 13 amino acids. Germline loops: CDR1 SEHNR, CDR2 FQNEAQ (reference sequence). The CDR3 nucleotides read TGTGCCAGCAGCTTTGCTCATTGGGATATGCAGTATTTT. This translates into CASSFAHWDMQYF.

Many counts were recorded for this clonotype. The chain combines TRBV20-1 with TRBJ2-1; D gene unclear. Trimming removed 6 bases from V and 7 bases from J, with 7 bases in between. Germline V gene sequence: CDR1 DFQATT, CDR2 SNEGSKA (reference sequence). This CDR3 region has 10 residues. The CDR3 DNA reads TGCAGTGCCCCCAGAAATGAGCAGTTCTTC. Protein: CSAPRNEQFF.